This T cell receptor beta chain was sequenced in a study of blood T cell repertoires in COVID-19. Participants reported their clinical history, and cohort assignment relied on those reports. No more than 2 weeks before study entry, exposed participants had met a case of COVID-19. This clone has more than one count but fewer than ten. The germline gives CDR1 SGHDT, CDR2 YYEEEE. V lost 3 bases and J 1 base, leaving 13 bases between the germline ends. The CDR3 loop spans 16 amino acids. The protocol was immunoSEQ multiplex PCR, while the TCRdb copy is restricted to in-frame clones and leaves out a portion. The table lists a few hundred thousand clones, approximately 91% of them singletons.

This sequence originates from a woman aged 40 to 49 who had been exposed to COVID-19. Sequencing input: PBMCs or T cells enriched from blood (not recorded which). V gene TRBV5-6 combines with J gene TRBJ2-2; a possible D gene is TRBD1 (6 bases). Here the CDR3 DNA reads TGTGCCAGCAGCTCACTGGACAGCATGAACACCGGGGAGCTGTTTTTT. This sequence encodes CASSSLDSMNTGELFF. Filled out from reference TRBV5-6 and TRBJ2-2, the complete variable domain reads DAGVTQSPTHLIKTRGQQVTLRCSPKSGHDTVSWYQQALGQGPQFIFQYYEEEERQRGNFPDRFSGHQFPNYSSELNVNALLLGDSALYLCASSSLDSMNTGELFFGEGSRLTVL.